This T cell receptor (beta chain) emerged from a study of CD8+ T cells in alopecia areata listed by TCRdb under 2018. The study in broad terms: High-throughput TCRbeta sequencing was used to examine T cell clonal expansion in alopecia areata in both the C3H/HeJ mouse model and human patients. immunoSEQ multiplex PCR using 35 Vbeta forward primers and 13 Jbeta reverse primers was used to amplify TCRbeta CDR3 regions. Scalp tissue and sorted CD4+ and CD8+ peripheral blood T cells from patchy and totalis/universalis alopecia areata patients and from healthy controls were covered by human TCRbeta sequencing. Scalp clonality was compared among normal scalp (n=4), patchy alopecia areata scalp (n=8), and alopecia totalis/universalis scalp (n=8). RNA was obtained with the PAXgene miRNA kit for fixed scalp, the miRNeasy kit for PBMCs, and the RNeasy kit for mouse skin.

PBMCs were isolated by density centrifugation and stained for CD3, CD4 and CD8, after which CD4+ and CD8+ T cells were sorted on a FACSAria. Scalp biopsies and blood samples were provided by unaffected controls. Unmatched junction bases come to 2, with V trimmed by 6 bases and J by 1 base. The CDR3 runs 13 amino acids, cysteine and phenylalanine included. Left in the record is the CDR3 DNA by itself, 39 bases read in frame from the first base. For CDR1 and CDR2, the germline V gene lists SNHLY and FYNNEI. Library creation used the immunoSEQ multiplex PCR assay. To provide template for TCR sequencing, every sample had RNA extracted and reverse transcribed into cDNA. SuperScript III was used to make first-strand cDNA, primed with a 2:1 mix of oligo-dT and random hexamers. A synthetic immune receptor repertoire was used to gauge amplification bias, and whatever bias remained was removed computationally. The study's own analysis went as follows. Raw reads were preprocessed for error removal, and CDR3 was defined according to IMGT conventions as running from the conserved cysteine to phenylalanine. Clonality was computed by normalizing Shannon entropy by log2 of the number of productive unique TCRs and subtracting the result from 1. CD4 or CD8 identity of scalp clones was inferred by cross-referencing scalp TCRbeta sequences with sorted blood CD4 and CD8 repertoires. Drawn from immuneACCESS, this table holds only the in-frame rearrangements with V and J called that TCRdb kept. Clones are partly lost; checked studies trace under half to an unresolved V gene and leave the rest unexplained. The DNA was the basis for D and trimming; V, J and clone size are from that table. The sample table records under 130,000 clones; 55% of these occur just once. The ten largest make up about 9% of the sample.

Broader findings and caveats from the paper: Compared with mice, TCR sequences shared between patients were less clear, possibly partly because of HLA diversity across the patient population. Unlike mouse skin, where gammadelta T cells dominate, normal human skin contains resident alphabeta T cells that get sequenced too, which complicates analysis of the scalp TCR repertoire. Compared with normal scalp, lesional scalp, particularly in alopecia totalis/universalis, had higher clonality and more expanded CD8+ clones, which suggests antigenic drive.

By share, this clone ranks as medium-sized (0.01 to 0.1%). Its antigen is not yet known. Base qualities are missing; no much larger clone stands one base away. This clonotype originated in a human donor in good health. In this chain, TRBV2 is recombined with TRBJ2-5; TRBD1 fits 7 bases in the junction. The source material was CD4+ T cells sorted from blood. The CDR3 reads CASSRDSQETQYF. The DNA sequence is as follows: TGTGCCAGCAGCCGGGACAGCCAAGAGACCCAGTACTTC.